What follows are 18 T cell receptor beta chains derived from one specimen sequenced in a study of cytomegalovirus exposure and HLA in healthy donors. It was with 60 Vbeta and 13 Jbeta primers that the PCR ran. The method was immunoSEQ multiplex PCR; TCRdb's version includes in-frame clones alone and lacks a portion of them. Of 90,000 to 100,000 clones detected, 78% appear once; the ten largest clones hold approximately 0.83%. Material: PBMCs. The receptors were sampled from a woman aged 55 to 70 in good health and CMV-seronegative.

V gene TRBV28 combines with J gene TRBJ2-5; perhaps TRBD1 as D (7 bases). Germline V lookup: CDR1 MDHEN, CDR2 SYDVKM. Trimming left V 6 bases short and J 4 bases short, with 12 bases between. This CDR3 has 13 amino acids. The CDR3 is CASRRQGGETQYF. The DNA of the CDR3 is TGTGCCAGCAGACGACAGGGAGGAGAGACCCAGTACTTC. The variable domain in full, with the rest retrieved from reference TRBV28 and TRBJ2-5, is DVKVTQSSRYLVKRTGEKVFLECVQDMDHENMFWYRQDPGLGLRLIYFSYDVKMKEKGDIPEGYSVSREKKERFSLILESASTNQTSMYLCASRRQGGETQYFGPGTRLLVL.

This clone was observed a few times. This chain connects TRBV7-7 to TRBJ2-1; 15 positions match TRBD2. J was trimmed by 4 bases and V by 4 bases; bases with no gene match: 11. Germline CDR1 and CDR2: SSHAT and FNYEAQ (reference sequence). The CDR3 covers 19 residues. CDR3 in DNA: TGTGCCAGCAGCTCCACCCCACCCGGACTAGCGGGAGGGTACAATGAGCAGTTCTTC. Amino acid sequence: CASSSTPPGLAGGYNEQFF. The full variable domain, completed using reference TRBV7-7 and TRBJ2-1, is GAGVSQSPRYKVTKRGQDVTLRCDPISSHATLYWYQQALGQGPEFLTYFNYEAQPDKSGLPSDRFSAERPEGSISTLTIQRTEQRDSAMYRCASSSTPPGLAGGYNEQFFGPGTRLTVL.

The CDR3 loop is CASSGSQEQYF. The CDR3 DNA sequence: TGTGCCAGCAGTGGGTCACAGGAGCAGTACTTC. The chain employs TRBV6-1 and TRBJ2-7; no firm D call. CDR3 length: 11 residues. V was shortened by 4 bases and J by 7 bases, with 8 bases between the two germline ends. Per the germline V gene, CDR1 is MNHNS and CDR2 is SASEGT.

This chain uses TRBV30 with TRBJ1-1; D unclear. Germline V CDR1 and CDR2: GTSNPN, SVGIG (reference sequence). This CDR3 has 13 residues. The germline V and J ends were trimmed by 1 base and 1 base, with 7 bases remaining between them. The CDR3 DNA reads TGTGCCTGGAGTGAACTTAGGAACACTGAAGCTTTCTTT. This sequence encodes CAWSELRNTEAFF.

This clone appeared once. The CDR3 here is CASSAYRGLYGYTF. CDR3 in DNA: TGCGCCAGCAGCGCGTACAGGGGGCTGTATGGCTACACCTTC. This rearrangement joins TRBV10-2 to TRBJ1-2; 9 nucleotides line up with TRBD1. Per the germline V gene, CDR1 is WSHSY and CDR2 is SAAADI. V lost 6 bases, J lost 5 bases, and 7 bases stayed unmatched. The CDR3 covers 14 residues.

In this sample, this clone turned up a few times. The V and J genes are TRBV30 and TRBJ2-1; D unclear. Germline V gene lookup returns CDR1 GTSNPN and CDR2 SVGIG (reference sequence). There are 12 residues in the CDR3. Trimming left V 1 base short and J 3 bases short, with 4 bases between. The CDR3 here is CAWSASYNEQFF. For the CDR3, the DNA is TGTGCCTGGAGTGCCAGCTACAATGAGCAGTTCTTC.

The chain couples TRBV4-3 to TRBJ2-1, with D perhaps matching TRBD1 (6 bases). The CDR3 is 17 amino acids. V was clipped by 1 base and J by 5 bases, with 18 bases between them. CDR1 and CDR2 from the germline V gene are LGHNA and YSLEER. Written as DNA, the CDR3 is TGCGCCAGCAGCCAAGTTCCGAAAACAGGGCACAACAATGAGCAGTTCTTC. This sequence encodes CASSQVPKTGHNNEQFF.

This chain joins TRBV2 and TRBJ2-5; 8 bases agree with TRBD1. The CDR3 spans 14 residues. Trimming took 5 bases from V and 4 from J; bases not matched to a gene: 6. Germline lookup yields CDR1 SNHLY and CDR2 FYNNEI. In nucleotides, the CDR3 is TGTGCCAGCAGTCCCCGGACAGGGTTAGAGACCCAGTACTTC. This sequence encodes CASSPRTGLETQYF.

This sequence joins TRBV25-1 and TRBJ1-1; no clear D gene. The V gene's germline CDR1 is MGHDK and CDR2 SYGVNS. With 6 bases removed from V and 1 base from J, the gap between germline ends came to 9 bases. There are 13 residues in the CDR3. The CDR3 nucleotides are TGTGCCAGCAGCGGCCGGAGGAACACTGAAGCTTTCTTT. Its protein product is CASSGRRNTEAFF.

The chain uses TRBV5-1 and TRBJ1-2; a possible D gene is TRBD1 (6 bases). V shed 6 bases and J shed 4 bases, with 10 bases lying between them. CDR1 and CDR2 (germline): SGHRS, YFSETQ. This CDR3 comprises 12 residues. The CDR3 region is CASTRDTYGYTF. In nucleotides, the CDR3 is TGCGCCAGCACCAGGGACACCTATGGCTACACCTTC.

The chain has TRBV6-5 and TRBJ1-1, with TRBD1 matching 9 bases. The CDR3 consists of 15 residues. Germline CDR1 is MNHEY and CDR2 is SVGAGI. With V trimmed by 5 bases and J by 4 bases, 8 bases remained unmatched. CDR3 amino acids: CASSQRTGVTTEAFF. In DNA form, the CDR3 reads TGTGCCAGCAGTCAAAGGACAGGGGTCACCACTGAAGCTTTCTTT.

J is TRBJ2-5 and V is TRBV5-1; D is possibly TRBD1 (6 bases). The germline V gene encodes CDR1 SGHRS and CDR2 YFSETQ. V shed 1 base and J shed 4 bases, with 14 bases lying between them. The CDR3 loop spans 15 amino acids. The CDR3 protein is CASSLQEGTPETQYF. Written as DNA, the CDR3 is TGCGCCAGCAGCTTGCAAGAGGGGACACCAGAGACCCAGTACTTC.

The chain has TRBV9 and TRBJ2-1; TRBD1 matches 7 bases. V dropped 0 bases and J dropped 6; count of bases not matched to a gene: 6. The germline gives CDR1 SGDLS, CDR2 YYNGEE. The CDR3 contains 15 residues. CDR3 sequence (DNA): TGTGCCAGCAGCGTAGGACAGGGTTCTTTCAATGAGCAGTTCTTC. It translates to CASSVGQGSFNEQFF.

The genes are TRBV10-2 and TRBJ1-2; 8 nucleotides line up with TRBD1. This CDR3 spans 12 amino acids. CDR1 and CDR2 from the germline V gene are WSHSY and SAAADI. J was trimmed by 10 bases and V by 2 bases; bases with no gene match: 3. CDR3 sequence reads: CASSEGTGHYTF. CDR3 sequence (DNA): TGCGCCAGCAGTGAGGGGACAGGACACTACACCTTC.

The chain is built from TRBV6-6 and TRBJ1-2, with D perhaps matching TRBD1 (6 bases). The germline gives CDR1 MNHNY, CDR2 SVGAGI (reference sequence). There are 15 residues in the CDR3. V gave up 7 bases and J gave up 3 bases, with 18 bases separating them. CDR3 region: CASIPGGGADYGYTF. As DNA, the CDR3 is TGTGCCAGCATACCCGGGGGGGGCGCTGACTATGGCTACACCTTC.

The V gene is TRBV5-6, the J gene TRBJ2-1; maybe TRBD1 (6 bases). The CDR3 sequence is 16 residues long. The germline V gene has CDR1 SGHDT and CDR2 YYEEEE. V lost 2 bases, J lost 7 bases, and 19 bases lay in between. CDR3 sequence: CASSLTRPRGQNEQFF. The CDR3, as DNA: TGTGCCAGCAGCTTAACCCGCCCCAGGGGCCAGAATGAGCAGTTCTTC. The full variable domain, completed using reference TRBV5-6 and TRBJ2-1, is DAGVTQSPTHLIKTRGQQVTLRCSPKSGHDTVSWYQQALGQGPQFIFQYYEEEERQRGNFPDRFSGHQFPNYSSELNVNALLLGDSALYLCASSLTRPRGQNEQFFGPGTRLTVL.

The CDR3 reads CASSSGGREFF. The CDR3 region has the DNA TGTGCCAGCAGCTCGGGCGGGAGGGAGTTCTTC. The chain recombines TRBV7-2 with TRBJ2-1; 9 bases agree with TRBD2. V lost 4 bases, J lost 14 bases, and 3 bases stayed unmatched. The CDR3 is 11 residues long. CDR1 SGHTA and CDR2 FQGNSA come from the germline V gene.

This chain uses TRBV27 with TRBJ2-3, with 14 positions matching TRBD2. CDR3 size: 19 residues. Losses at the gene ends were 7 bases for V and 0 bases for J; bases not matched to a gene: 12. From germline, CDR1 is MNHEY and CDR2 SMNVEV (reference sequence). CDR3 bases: TGTGCCAGCAAGAGGGGGACGACTAGCGGGAGGGAGAGCACAGATACGCAGTATTTT. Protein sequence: CASKRGTTSGRESTDTQYF.